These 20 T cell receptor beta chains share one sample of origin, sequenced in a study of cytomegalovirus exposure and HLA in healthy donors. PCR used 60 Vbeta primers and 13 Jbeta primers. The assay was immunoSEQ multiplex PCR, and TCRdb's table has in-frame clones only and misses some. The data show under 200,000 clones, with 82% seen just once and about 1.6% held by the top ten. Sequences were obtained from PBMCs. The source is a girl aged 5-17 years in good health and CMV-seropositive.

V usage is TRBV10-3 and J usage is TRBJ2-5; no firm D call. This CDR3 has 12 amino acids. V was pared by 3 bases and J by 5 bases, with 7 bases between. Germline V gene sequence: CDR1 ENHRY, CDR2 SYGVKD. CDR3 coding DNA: TGTGCCATCAGTGAACCGCGGGAGACCCAGTACTTC. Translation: CAISEPRETQYF.

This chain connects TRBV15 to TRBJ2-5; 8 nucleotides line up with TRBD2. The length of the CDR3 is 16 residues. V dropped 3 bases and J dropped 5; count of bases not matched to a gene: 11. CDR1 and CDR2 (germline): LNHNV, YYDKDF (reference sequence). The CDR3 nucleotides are TGTGCCACCAGCAGGGGGGGCGGGGGGCCGGGCGAGACCCAGTACTTC. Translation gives CATSRGGGGPGETQYF.

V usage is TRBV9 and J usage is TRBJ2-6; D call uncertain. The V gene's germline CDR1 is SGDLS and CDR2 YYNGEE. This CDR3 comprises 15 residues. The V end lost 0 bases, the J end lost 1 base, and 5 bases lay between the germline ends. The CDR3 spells CASSVAISGANVLTF. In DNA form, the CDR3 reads TGTGCCAGCAGCGTAGCTATTTCTGGGGCCAACGTCCTGACTTTC.

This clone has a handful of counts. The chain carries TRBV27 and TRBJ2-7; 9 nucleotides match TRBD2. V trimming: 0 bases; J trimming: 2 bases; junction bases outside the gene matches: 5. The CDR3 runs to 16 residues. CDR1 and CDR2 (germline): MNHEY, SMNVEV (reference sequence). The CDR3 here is CASSLSGTSSPYEQYF. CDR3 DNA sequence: TGTGCCAGCAGTTTATCCGGGACTAGCTCACCCTACGAGCAGTACTTC.

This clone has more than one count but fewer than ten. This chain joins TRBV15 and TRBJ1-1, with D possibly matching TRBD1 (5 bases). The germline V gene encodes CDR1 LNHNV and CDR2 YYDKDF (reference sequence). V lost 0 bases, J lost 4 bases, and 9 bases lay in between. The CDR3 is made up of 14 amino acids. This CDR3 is CATSRDGGFTEAFF. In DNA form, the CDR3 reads TGTGCCACCAGCAGAGATGGGGGGTTCACTGAAGCTTTCTTT.

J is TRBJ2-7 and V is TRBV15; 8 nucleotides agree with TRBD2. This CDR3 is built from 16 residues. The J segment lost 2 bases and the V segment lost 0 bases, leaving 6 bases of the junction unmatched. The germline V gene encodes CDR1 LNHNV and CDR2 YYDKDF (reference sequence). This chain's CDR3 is CATSRDWSGSPYEQYF. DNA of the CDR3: TGTGCCACCAGCAGAGATTGGAGCGGGAGCCCCTACGAGCAGTACTTC.

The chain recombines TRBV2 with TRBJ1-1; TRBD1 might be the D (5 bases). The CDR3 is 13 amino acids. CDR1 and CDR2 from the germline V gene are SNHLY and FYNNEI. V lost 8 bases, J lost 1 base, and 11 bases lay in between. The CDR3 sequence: CASGGEQNTEAFF. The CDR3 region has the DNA TGTGCCAGCGGGGGGGAACAGAACACTGAAGCTTTCTTT.

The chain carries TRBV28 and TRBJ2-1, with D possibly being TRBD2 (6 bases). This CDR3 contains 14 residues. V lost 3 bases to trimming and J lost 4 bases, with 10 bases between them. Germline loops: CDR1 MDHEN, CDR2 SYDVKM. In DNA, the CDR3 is TGTGCCAGCAGTTTTACTAGCCCATACAATGAGCAGTTCTTC. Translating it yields CASSFTSPYNEQFF.

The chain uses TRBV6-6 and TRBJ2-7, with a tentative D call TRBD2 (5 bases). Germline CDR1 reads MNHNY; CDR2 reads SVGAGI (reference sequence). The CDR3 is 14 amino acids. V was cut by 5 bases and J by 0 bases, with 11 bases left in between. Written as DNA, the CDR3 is TGTGCCAGCAGTGCCGGGATCAGCTCCTACGAGCAGTACTTC. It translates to CASSAGISSYEQYF.

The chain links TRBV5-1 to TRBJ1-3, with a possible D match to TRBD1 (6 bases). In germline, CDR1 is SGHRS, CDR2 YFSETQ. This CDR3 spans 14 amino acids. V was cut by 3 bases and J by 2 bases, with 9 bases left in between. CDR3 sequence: CASSSDSPGNTIYF. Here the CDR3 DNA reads TGCGCCAGCAGCTCGGACAGCCCTGGAAACACCATATATTTT. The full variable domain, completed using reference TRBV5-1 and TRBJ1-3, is KAGVTQTPRYLIKTRGQQVTLSCSPISGHRSVSWYQQTPGQGLQFLFEYFSETQRNKGNFPGRFSGRQFSNSRSEMNVSTLELGDSALYLCASSSDSPGNTIYFGEGSWLTVV.

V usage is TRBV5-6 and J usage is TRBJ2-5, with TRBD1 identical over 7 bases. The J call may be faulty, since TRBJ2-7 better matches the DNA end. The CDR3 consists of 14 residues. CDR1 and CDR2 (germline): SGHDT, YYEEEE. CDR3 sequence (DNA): TGTGCCAGCAGCCACCAAGGGACAGCATACGAGCAGTACTTC. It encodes CASSHQGTAYEQYF.

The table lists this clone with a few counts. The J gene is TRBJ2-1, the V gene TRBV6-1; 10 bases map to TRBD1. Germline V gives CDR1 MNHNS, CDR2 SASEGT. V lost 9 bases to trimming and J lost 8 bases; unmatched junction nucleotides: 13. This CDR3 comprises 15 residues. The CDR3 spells CASSKGQGLFDEQFF. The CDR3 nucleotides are TGTGCCAGTTCGAAGGGACAGGGGCTATTTGATGAGCAGTTCTTC.

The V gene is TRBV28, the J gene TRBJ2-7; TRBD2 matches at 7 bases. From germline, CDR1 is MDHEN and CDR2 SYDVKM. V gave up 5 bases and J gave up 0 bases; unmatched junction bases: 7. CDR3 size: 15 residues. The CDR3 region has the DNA TGTGCCAGCAGTCCCGAGCGGGGCCCCTCCTACGAGCAGTACTTC. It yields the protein CASSPERGPSYEQYF.

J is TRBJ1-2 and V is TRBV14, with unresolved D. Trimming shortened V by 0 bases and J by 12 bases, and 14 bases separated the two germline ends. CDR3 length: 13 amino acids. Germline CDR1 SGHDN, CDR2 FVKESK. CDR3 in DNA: TGTGCCAGCAGCCAAGAATTGGCCACACATCACACCTTC. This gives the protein CASSQELATHHTF.

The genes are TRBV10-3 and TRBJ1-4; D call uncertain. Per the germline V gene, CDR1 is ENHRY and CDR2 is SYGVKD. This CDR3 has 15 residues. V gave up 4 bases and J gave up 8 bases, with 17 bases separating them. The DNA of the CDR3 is TGTGCCATCAGTGCCGGGGAGACTCGGGGAGAAAAACTGTTTTTT. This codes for CAISAGETRGEKLFF.

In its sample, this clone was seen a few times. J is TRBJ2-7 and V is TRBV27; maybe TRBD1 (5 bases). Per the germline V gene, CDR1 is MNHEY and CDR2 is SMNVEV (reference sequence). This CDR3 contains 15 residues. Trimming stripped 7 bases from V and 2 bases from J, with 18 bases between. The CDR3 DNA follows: TGTGCCAGCAAGTGGAATAGGGGCTGGCCCTACGAGCAGTACTTC. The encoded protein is CASKWNRGWPYEQYF.

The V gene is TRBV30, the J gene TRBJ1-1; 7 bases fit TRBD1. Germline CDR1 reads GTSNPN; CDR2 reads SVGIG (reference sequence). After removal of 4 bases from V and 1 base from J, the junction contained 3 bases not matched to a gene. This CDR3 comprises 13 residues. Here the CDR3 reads CAWTQGRNTEAFF. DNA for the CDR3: TGTGCCTGGACACAGGGGAGGAACACTGAAGCTTTCTTT.

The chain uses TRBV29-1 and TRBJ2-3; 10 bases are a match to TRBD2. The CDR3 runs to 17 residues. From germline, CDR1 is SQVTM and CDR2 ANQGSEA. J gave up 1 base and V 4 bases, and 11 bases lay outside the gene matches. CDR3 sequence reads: CSVVGAGGMWGTDTQYF. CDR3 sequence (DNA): TGCAGCGTTGTAGGAGCGGGGGGGATGTGGGGCACAGATACGCAGTATTTT.

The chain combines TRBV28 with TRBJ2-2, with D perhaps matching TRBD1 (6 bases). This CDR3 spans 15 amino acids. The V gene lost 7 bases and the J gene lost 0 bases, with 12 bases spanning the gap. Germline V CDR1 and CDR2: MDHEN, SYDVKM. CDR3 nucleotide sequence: TGTGCCAGCACTTCACACAGGGCGAACACCGGGGAGCTGTTTTTT. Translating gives CASTSHRANTGELFF.

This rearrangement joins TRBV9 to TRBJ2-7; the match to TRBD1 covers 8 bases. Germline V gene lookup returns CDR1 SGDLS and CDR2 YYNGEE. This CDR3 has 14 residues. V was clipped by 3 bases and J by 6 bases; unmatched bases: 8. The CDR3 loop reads CASSGGQGFPEQYF. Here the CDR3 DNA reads TGTGCCAGCAGCGGCGGACAGGGATTCCCCGAGCAGTACTTC.